Listed below are T cell receptor delta chains from one sample, sequenced in a study of delta chains in infants with herpesvirus infections. TCRdb redid the clone calls on the RT-PCR reads with CATT. The sample contains around 1,700 delta-chain clones, approximately 6.7% of which appear only once. The sample was peripheral blood, taken at time point 1 of longitudinal follow-up. Receptors were obtained from a human donor who was a Ugandan infant, either HIV-exposed or HIV-unexposed (not recorded which). CDR3s include the opening cysteine and the closing phenylalanine or tryptophan. Each record gives: J gene, V gene, CDR3 length, clone size, D gene, CDR3 protein, CDR3 DNA. A D gene is named only where the DNA matches it firmly. Expanded clones get a size class; other rows say once, few or many, or leave the size out.

j_call: TRDJ2
v_call: TRDV1
cdr3_length: 23
clone_size: NA
d_call: TRDD3
cdr3_aa: CALGDVTFRPVLGDTRLTAQLFF
cdr3_nt: TGTGCTCTTGGGGATGTTACCTTCCGCCCCGTACTGGGGGATACGCGTTTGACAGCACAACTCTTCTTT

j_call: TRDJ1
v_call: TRDV1
cdr3_length: 17
clone_size: few
d_call: NA
cdr3_aa: CALGGLFVAWETDKLIF
cdr3_nt: TGTGCTCTTGGGGGCCTTTTTGTAGCCTGGGAGACCGATAAACTCATCTTT

j_call: TRDJ1
v_call: TRDV1
cdr3_length: 22
clone_size: large
d_call: NA
cdr3_aa: CALGTLPLPTRGILGHTDKLIF
cdr3_nt: TGTGCTCTTGGGACCCTCCCGCTTCCTACAAGGGGGATTCTGGGCCACACCGATAAACTCATCTTT

j_call: TRDJ1
v_call: TRDV1
cdr3_length: 23
clone_size: medium-sized
d_call: TRDD3
cdr3_aa: CALGELGPSPREGDWGDTDKLIF
cdr3_nt: TGTGCTCTTGGGGAACTAGGCCCTAGCCCAAGGGAGGGTGACTGGGGGGACACCGATAAACTCATCTTT

j_call: TRDJ1
v_call: TRDV1
cdr3_length: 22
clone_size: large
d_call: TRDD2
cdr3_aa: CALGERPAFLHPYYLYTDKLIF
cdr3_nt: TGTGCTCTTGGGGAACGACCCGCCTTCCTACATCCGTACTACCTGTACACCGATAAACTCATCTTT

j_call: TRDJ3
v_call: TRDV1
cdr3_length: 22
clone_size: few
d_call: TRDD3
cdr3_aa: CALGGCPTGGYASSWDTRQMFF
cdr3_nt: TGTGCTCTTGGGGGCTGCCCTACTGGGGGATACGCTAGCTCCTGGGACACCCGACAGATGTTTTTC

j_call: TRDJ1
v_call: TRDV1
cdr3_length: 16
clone_size: medium-sized
d_call: NA
cdr3_aa: CALGTHSGGYTDKLIF
cdr3_nt: TGTGCTCTTGGGACTCATTCGGGAGGGTACACCGATAAACTCATCTTT

j_call: TRDJ1
v_call: TRDV1
cdr3_length: 14
clone_size: large
d_call: TRDD3
cdr3_aa: CALGECPTGAKLIF
cdr3_nt: TGTGCTCTTGGGGAATGCCCGACTGGGGCCAAACTCATCTTT

j_call: TRDJ1
v_call: TRDV1
cdr3_length: 15
clone_size: large
d_call: NA
cdr3_aa: CALGELAPFADKLIF
cdr3_nt: TGTGCTCTTGGGGAACTAGCCCCCTTTGCCGATAAACTCATCTTT

j_call: TRDJ2
v_call: TRDV1
cdr3_length: 15
clone_size: NA
d_call: TRDD3
cdr3_aa: CALGDLGGSTAQLFF
cdr3_nt: TGTGCTCTTGGGGACCTTGGGGGAAGTACAGCACAACTCTTCTTT

j_call: TRDJ1
v_call: TRDV1
cdr3_length: 20
clone_size: medium-sized
d_call: NA
cdr3_aa: CALGERQATSSSPTSYKLIF
cdr3_nt: TGTGCTCTTGGGGAAAGGCAAGCCACCAGCTCGTCCCCCACCAGCTATAAACTCATCTTT

j_call: TRDJ1
v_call: TRDV1
cdr3_length: 15
clone_size: medium-sized
d_call: NA
cdr3_aa: CALGERWDETDKLIF
cdr3_nt: TGTGCTCTTGGGGAACGCTGGGACGAGACCGATAAACTCATCTTT

j_call: TRDJ1
v_call: TRDV1
cdr3_length: 27
clone_size: medium-sized
d_call: TRDD3
cdr3_aa: CALGERKPAHLVLGKPGGTVYTDKLIF
cdr3_nt: TGTGCTCTTGGGGAACGGAAACCCGCACACCTTGTACTGGGCAAGCCTGGGGGGACCGTTTACACCGATAAACTCATCTTT

j_call: TRDJ1
v_call: TRDV1
cdr3_length: 20
clone_size: few
d_call: NA
cdr3_aa: CALGELSSFFGPRYTEKLIF
cdr3_nt: TGTGCTCTTGGGGAACTAAGTTCTTTTTTTGGGCCGAGGTACACCGAAAAACTCATCTTT

j_call: TRDJ3
v_call: TRDV2
cdr3_length: 19
clone_size: medium-sized
d_call: NA
cdr3_aa: CACDTAGWGNSWDTRQMFF
cdr3_nt: TGTGCCTGTGACACGGCGGGTTGGGGCAACTCCTGGGACACCCGACAGATGTTTTTC

j_call: TRDJ1
v_call: TRDV1
cdr3_length: 23
clone_size: medium-sized
d_call: NA
cdr3_aa: CALGEQPTSSFLLVLGMGDKLIF
cdr3_nt: TGTGCTCTTGGGGAACAGCCGACCAGTTCCTTCCTTCTCGTACTGGGAATGGGCGATAAACTCATCTTT

j_call: TRDJ2
v_call: TRDV1
cdr3_length: 21
clone_size: NA
d_call: TRDD3
cdr3_aa: CALGEGAYWGIISPLTAQLFF
cdr3_nt: TGTGCTCTTGGGGAAGGGGCGTACTGGGGGATAATCTCACCTTTGACAGCACAACTCTTCTTT

j_call: TRDJ1
v_call: TRDV1
cdr3_length: 20
clone_size: medium-sized
d_call: NA
cdr3_aa: CALGERSMEGPLLYTDKLIF
cdr3_nt: TGTGCTCTTGGGGAAAGATCTATGGAGGGACCACTACTTTACACCGATAAACTCATCTTT

j_call: TRDJ1
v_call: TRDV1
cdr3_length: 12
clone_size: medium-sized
d_call: NA
cdr3_aa: CALGEAADKLIF
cdr3_nt: TGTGCTCTTGGGGAAGCGGCCGATAAACTCATCTTT

j_call: TRDJ1
v_call: TRDV1
cdr3_length: 17
clone_size: medium-sized
d_call: NA
cdr3_aa: CALGEFPVLPNTDKLIF
cdr3_nt: TGTGCTCTTGGGGAATTTCCCGTACTGCCAAATACCGATAAACTCATCTTT

j_call: TRDJ1
v_call: TRDV1
cdr3_length: 16
clone_size: NA
d_call: NA
cdr3_aa: CALGECGPPYTDKLIF
cdr3_nt: TGTGCTCTTGGGGAATGTGGGCCGCCGTACACCGATAAACTCATCTTT

j_call: TRDJ1
v_call: TRDV1
cdr3_length: 19
clone_size: medium-sized
d_call: NA
cdr3_aa: CALGELGSPPVLEIDKLIF
cdr3_nt: TGTGCTCTTGGGGAACTCGGTTCTCCCCCCGTACTGGAAATCGATAAACTCATCTTT

j_call: TRDJ1
v_call: TRDV1
cdr3_length: 20
clone_size: medium-sized
d_call: TRDD3
cdr3_aa: CALGGLVTTGDTRYTDKLIF
cdr3_nt: TGTGCTCTTGGGGGGCTCGTGACAACGGGGGATACCAGGTACACCGATAAACTCATCTTT

j_call: TRDJ1
v_call: TRDV1
cdr3_length: 15
clone_size: large
d_call: TRDD3
cdr3_aa: CAFPYWGRNTDKLIF
cdr3_nt: TGTGCCTTCCCGTACTGGGGGCGTAACACCGATAAACTCATCTTT

j_call: TRDJ1
v_call: TRDV1
cdr3_length: 21
clone_size: medium-sized
d_call: TRDD3
cdr3_aa: CALGERLCLGASISPSDKLIF
cdr3_nt: TGTGCTCTTGGGGAACGTCTCTGTCTGGGGGCCAGTATAAGCCCCTCCGATAAACTCATCTTT

j_call: TRDJ3
v_call: TRDV2
cdr3_length: 18
clone_size: large
d_call: TRDD3
cdr3_aa: CACDLLGDTSWDTRQMFF
cdr3_nt: TGTGCCTGTGACTTACTGGGGGATACATCCTGGGACACCCGACAGATGTTTTTC

j_call: TRDJ2
v_call: TRDV2
cdr3_length: 15
clone_size: large
d_call: TRDD3
cdr3_aa: CACDILGDLTAQLFF
cdr3_nt: TGTGCCTGTGACATACTGGGGGATTTGACAGCACAACTCTTCTTT

j_call: TRDJ1
v_call: TRDV1
cdr3_length: 22
clone_size: medium-sized
d_call: NA
cdr3_aa: CALGPGLPKYWGTLRYTDKLIF
cdr3_nt: TGTGCTCTTGGGCCAGGCCTTCCTAAGTACTGGGGGACACTCCGGTACACCGATAAACTCATCTTT

j_call: TRDJ1
v_call: TRDV1
cdr3_length: 23
clone_size: medium-sized
d_call: TRDD3
cdr3_aa: CALGELVFVQKLGDLPCTDKLIF
cdr3_nt: TGTGCTCTTGGGGAACTAGTGTTCGTACAGAAACTGGGGGACCTACCTTGCACCGATAAACTCATCTTT

j_call: TRDJ1
v_call: TRDV1
cdr3_length: 20
clone_size: few
d_call: TRDD3
cdr3_aa: CALGEDRETWGTSYTDKLIF
cdr3_nt: TGTGCTCTTGGGGAAGATAGAGAAACCTGGGGGACTTCGTACACCGATAAACTCATCTTT

j_call: TRDJ1
v_call: TRDV1
cdr3_length: 19
clone_size: few
d_call: NA
cdr3_aa: CALGELPFPRFTCGDKLIF
cdr3_nt: TGTGCTCTTGGGGAACTCCCCTTCCCTCGATTTACCTGTGGGGATAAACTCATCTTT

j_call: TRDJ1
v_call: TRDV1
cdr3_length: 17
clone_size: large
d_call: TRDD3
cdr3_aa: CALGEHSVLGDWAKLIF
cdr3_nt: TGTGCTCTTGGGGAACACAGCGTACTGGGGGATTGGGCTAAACTCATCTTT

j_call: TRDJ1
v_call: TRDV1
cdr3_length: 25
clone_size: medium-sized
d_call: TRDD3
cdr3_aa: CALGPHPPHASVLGDTYSYTDKLIF
cdr3_nt: TGTGCTCTTGGGCCTCACCCTCCTCACGCCAGTGTACTGGGGGATACCTACTCTTACACCGATAAACTCATCTTT

j_call: TRDJ1
v_call: TRDV1
cdr3_length: 24
clone_size: few
d_call: NA
cdr3_aa: CALGELVSWGPPIKARPNTDKLIF
cdr3_nt: TGTGCTCTTGGGGAACTGGTCTCTTGGGGCCCGCCGATTAAGGCCCGACCCAACACCGATAAACTCATCTTT

j_call: TRDJ2
v_call: TRDV1
cdr3_length: 17
clone_size: medium-sized
d_call: TRDD3
cdr3_aa: CALGELGWGIMTAQLFF
cdr3_nt: TGTGCTCTTGGGGAACTGGGGTGGGGGATAATGACAGCACAACTCTTCTTT

j_call: TRDJ1
v_call: TRDV1
cdr3_length: 13
clone_size: medium-sized
d_call: NA
cdr3_aa: CALGDHRCDKLIF
cdr3_nt: TGTGCTCTTGGGGACCACCGATGCGATAAACTCATCTTT

j_call: TRDJ1
v_call: TRDV1
cdr3_length: 18
clone_size: few
d_call: TRDD3
cdr3_aa: CALGENRLVLGALVKLIF
cdr3_nt: TGTGCTCTTGGGGAAAATCGCCTCGTGCTGGGGGCCCTCGTCAAGCTCATCTTT

j_call: TRDJ1
v_call: TRDV1
cdr3_length: 17
clone_size: NA
d_call: TRDD3
cdr3_aa: CALGEQYWGIRTDKLIF
cdr3_nt: TGTGCTCTTGGGGAACAGTACTGGGGGATACGCACCGATAAACTCATCTTT

j_call: TRDJ1
v_call: TRDV1
cdr3_length: 20
clone_size: medium-sized
d_call: TRDD3
cdr3_aa: CALGEVLSSVPGGSSDKLIF
cdr3_nt: TGTGCTCTTGGGGAAGTCCTTTCCTCGGTGCCTGGGGGATCTTCCGATAAACTCATCTTT

j_call: TRDJ3
v_call: TRDV1
cdr3_length: 21
clone_size: large
d_call: NA
cdr3_aa: CALGERSPPGDASWDTRQMFF
cdr3_nt: TGTGCTCTTGGGGAAAGGTCTCCACCCGGGGATGCCTCCTGGGACACCCGACAGATGTTTTTC

j_call: TRDJ1
v_call: TRDV1
cdr3_length: 22
clone_size: NA
d_call: TRDD3
cdr3_aa: CALGEQRAPRVTYPGGDDKLIF
cdr3_nt: TGTGCTCTTGGGGAACAGAGGGCACCTCGAGTTACGTACCCTGGGGGTGACGATAAACTCATCTTT

j_call: TRDJ1
v_call: TRDV1
cdr3_length: 21
clone_size: medium-sized
d_call: TRDD3
cdr3_aa: CALGELKSYVLGASYTDKLIF
cdr3_nt: TGTGCTCTTGGGGAACTCAAGAGCTACGTACTGGGGGCTTCGTACACCGATAAACTCATCTTT

j_call: TRDJ1
v_call: TRDV1
cdr3_length: 20
clone_size: medium-sized
d_call: TRDD3
cdr3_aa: CALGENQCNWGIQYTDKLIF
cdr3_nt: TGTGCTCTTGGGGAAAATCAGTGTAACTGGGGGATACAGTACACCGATAAACTCATCTTT

j_call: TRDJ3
v_call: TRDV1
cdr3_length: 24
clone_size: medium-sized
d_call: TRDD3
cdr3_aa: CALGEGLASSRLGDDSWDTRQMFF
cdr3_nt: TGTGCTCTTGGGGAAGGTCTGGCTTCTTCCCGACTGGGGGATGACTCCTGGGACACCCGACAGATGTTTTTC

j_call: TRDJ1
v_call: TRDV3
cdr3_length: 17
clone_size: medium-sized
d_call: TRDD3
cdr3_aa: CAFNALGGYPFDDKLIF
cdr3_nt: TGTGCCTTTAACGCCCTAGGGGGATACCCCTTTGACGATAAACTCATCTTT

j_call: TRDJ1
v_call: TRDV1
cdr3_length: 20
clone_size: few
d_call: TRDD3
cdr3_aa: CALGEPPPTGGARPFLKLIF
cdr3_nt: TGTGCTCTTGGGGAACCCCCCCCTACTGGGGGGGCCAGGCCTTTCCTAAAACTCATCTTT

j_call: TRDJ1
v_call: TRDV1
cdr3_length: 22
clone_size: few
d_call: TRDD2
cdr3_aa: CALRERLPTPLSRRWGTDKLIF
cdr3_nt: TGTGCTCTTAGGGAACGCCTTCCTACTCCCCTTTCGCGGCGCTGGGGTACCGATAAACTCATCTTT

j_call: TRDJ2
v_call: TRDV1
cdr3_length: 15
clone_size: medium-sized
d_call: NA
cdr3_aa: CALGDLLTRVAFLFF
cdr3_nt: TGTGCTCTTGGGGACCTCCTAACGAGGGTCGCCTTCCTCTTCTTT

j_call: TRDJ1
v_call: TRDV1
cdr3_length: 22
clone_size: NA
d_call: TRDD3
cdr3_aa: CALGDLPHLPSLPGGLPDKLTF
cdr3_nt: TGTGCTCTTGGGGACCTCCCCCATCTCCCTTCCTTGCCTGGGGGATTGCCCGATAAACTCACCTTT

j_call: TRDJ1
v_call: TRDV1
cdr3_length: 18
clone_size: large
d_call: TRDD3
cdr3_aa: CALGEMVGDKADTDKLIF
cdr3_nt: TGTGCTCTTGGGGAAATGGTGGGGGATAAAGCGGACACCGATAAACTCATCTTT

j_call: TRDJ1
v_call: TRDV1
cdr3_length: 19
clone_size: large
d_call: TRDD3
cdr3_aa: CALGGTTSLGDTAPHKLIF
cdr3_nt: TGTGCTCTTGGGGGAACAACGTCACTGGGGGATACAGCCCCTCATAAACTCATCTTT

j_call: TRDJ1
v_call: TRDV1
cdr3_length: 20
clone_size: medium-sized
d_call: TRDD3
cdr3_aa: CALGDPPNPLGDKNTDKLIF
cdr3_nt: TGTGCTCTTGGGGACCCACCTAACCCTTTGGGGGATAAGAACACCGATAAACTCATCTTT

j_call: TRDJ1
v_call: TRDV1
cdr3_length: 17
clone_size: medium-sized
d_call: TRDD3
cdr3_aa: CALGSDHWGIHTDKLIF
cdr3_nt: TGTGCTCTTGGGTCGGATCACTGGGGGATCCACACCGATAAACTCATCTTT

j_call: TRDJ1
v_call: TRDV1
cdr3_length: 27
clone_size: medium-sized
d_call: TRDD3
cdr3_aa: CALGESPFLPTLVLGDTPWRNTDKLIF
cdr3_nt: TGTGCTCTTGGGGAATCGCCGTTCCTTCCTACCCTCGTACTGGGGGATACGCCCTGGAGGAACACCGATAAACTCATCTTT

j_call: TRDJ1
v_call: TRDV2
cdr3_length: 19
clone_size: large
d_call: TRDD3
cdr3_aa: CACATGGPGRLLYTDKLIF
cdr3_nt: TGTGCCTGCGCCACTGGGGGACCCGGGCGCCTACTGTACACCGATAAACTCATCTTT